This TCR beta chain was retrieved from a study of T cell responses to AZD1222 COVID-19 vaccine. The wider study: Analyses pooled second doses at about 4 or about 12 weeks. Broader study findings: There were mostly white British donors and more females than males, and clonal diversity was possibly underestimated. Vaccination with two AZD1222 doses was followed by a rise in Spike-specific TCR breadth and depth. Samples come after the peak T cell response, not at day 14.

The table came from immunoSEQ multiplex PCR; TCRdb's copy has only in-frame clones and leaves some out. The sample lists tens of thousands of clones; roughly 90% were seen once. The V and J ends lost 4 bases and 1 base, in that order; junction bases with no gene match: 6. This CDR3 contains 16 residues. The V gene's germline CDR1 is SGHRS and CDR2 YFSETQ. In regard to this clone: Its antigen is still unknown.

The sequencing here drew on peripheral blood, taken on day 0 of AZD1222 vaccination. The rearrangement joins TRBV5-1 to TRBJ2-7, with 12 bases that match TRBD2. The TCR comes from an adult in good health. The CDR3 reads CASSPQLAGGSYEQYF. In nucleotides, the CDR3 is TGCGCCAGCAGCCCTCAGCTAGCGGGGGGGTCCTACGAGCAGTACTTC.